Below are 28 T cell receptor beta chains sequenced from a single sample in a study of shared clonotypes between healthy human individuals. TCRdb keeps only in-frame clones here, not all; method: immunoSEQ multiplex PCR. The sample lists about 600,000 clones, roughly four fifths occurring once. Sequencing was performed on PBMCs. These receptors came from a middle-aged woman in good health. Some clones in this sample may be carry-over from other donors' samples.

In DNA form, the CDR3 reads TGTGCCAGCAGCTTGGAACAGGGAGGGGCAGATACGCAGTATTTT. This sequence encodes CASSLEQGGADTQYF. The chain carries TRBV5-4 and TRBJ2-3; D may be TRBD2 (7 bases). Germline V gives CDR1 SGHNT, CDR2 YYREEE (reference sequence). The CDR3 has 15 amino acids. Deletions cut 0 bases from V and 4 bases from J, with 12 bases between. Together with reference TRBV5-4 and TRBJ2-3, the CDR3 gives the full variable domain: ETGVTQSPTHLIKTRGQQVTLRCSSQSGHNTVSWYQQALGQGPQFIFQYYREEENGRGNFPPRFSGLQFPNYSSELNVNALELDDSALYLCASSLEQGGADTQYFGPGTRLTVL.

V gene TRBV7-9 combines with J gene TRBJ2-2, with TRBD1 as a possible D gene (6 bases). This CDR3 has 14 residues. V gave up 5 bases and J gave up 6 bases, with 13 bases separating them. CDR1 is SEHNR and CDR2 is FQNEAQ in the germline V gene (reference sequence). CDR3 sequence reads: CASSPNNRAGELFF. The CDR3 nucleotides are TGTGCCAGCAGCCCTAACAACAGGGCCGGGGAGCTGTTTTTT. Full variable domain (rest looked up from reference TRBV7-9 and TRBJ2-2): DTGVSQNPRHKITKRGQNVTFRCDPISEHNRLYWYRQTLGQGPEFLTYFQNEAQLEKSRLLSDRFSAERPKGSFSTLEIQRTEQGDSAMYLCASSPNNRAGELFFGEGSRLTVL.

This clone was picked up one time. The DNA for the CDR3 is TGTGCCAGCAGAACTAGACAGGGGGCCAGCGAGCAGTACTTC. It yields the protein CASRTRQGASEQYF. The V call is TRBV28, the J call TRBJ2-7, with 10 bases fitting TRBD1. V gave up 6 bases and J gave up 6 bases; unmatched junction bases: 8. The CDR3 extends over 14 amino acids. In germline, CDR1 is MDHEN, CDR2 SYDVKM.

This chain joins TRBV7-3 and TRBJ2-3, with 12 nucleotides matching TRBD1. J lost 2 bases, V lost 4 bases, and 7 bases had no gene match. The CDR3 is 17 amino acids. Germline CDR1 SGHTA, CDR2 FQGTGA. The chain's CDR3 is CASSSGTGGATTDTQYF. The CDR3 nucleotides are TGTGCCAGCAGCTCCGGGACAGGGGGCGCAACCACAGATACGCAGTATTTT.

This clone was seen only once. The V call is TRBV5-1, the J call TRBJ2-7, with 12 bases that match TRBD2. The CDR3 is 15 amino acids. The junction had 6 bases not matched to a gene; V was cut back by 4 bases and J by 4 bases. Germline V lookup: CDR1 SGHRS, CDR2 YFSETQ. CDR3 in DNA: TGCGCCAGCAGCCTAAGGACTAGCGGGATTTACGAGCAGTACTTC. It yields the protein CASSLRTSGIYEQYF.

The gene calls are TRBV11-3 and TRBJ2-5, with D perhaps TRBD2 (5 bases). The CDR3 consists of 13 residues. The germline CDR1 and CDR2 sequences are SGHNT and YENEEA. Trimming removed 1 base at V and 5 bases at J, with 8 bases between. The CDR3 is CASSLAPGETQYF. The CDR3 DNA reads TGTGCCAGCAGCTTAGCGCCGGGGGAGACCCAGTACTTC.

The CDR3 region is CASSVDRGDEAFF. The CDR3 coding sequence is TGTGCCAGCAGCGTAGACAGGGGGGATGAAGCTTTCTTT. The chain recombines TRBV2 with TRBJ1-1; 9 bases align to TRBD1. The CDR3 consists of 13 residues. V lost 6 bases to trimming and J lost 7 bases; unmatched junction nucleotides: 6. Germline-derived CDR1 and CDR2 are SNHLY and FYNNEI.

In its sample, this clone was seen a few times. The V and J genes are TRBV5-1 and TRBJ2-5; TRBD2 matches 7 bases. The CDR3 extends over 16 amino acids. Germline-derived CDR1 and CDR2 are SGHRS and YFSETQ. V was pared by 0 bases and J by 1 base, with 6 bases of the junction left unmatched. Here the CDR3 reads CASSLVASGIQETQYF. The CDR3 DNA follows: TGCGCCAGCAGCTTGGTGGCTAGCGGTATCCAAGAGACCCAGTACTTC.

This clone came up many times. The chain combines TRBV6-4 with TRBJ2-6; tentative D call: TRBD1 (6 bases). The CDR3 totals 16 residues. Trimming removed 0 bases from V and 0 bases from J, with 6 bases in between. CDR1 and CDR2 (germline): MRHNA, SNTAGT. In DNA form, the CDR3 reads TGTGCCAGCAGTGACTCAGGGGGCTCTGGGGCCAACGTCCTGACTTTC. This sequence encodes CASSDSGGSGANVLTF.

In regard to this clone: This may stem from a read error, because a much larger clone lies one nucleotide away. This chain joins TRBV29-1 and TRBJ2-3; TRBD2 matches 8 bases. CDR3 length: 16 amino acids. The germline V gene has CDR1 SQVTM and CDR2 ANQGSEA. V was clipped by 6 bases and J by 2 bases; unmatched bases: 13. The CDR3 loop is CSVEPQLADSTDTQYF. The DNA for the CDR3 is TGCAGCGTCGAACCCCAACTAGCGGACTCCACAGATACGCAGTATTTT.

This clone was seen only once. The V gene is TRBV15, the J gene TRBJ2-6; TRBD1 matches 11 bases. With 1 base clipped from V and 0 bases from J, the junction kept 2 bases outside the gene matches. The CDR3 contains 18 residues. Per the germline V gene, CDR1 is LNHNV and CDR2 is YYDKDF (reference sequence). CDR3 nucleotides: TGTGCCACCAGCAGAGGTGGGACAGGGGGCTCTGGGGCCAACGTCCTGACTTTC. Translating gives CATSRGGTGGSGANVLTF.

The chain links TRBV28 to TRBJ2-1; 14 bases line up with TRBD2. J gave up 7 bases and V 6 bases, and 8 bases lay outside the gene matches. Germline V lookup: CDR1 MDHEN, CDR2 SYDVKM. The CDR3 covers 16 residues. CDR3: CASSLPGTSGRNEQFF. For the CDR3, the DNA is TGTGCCAGCAGCCTGCCCGGGACTAGCGGGAGAAATGAGCAGTTCTTC.

DNA of the CDR3: TGTGCCTGGAGTTCCCTTGGGAGTCACTATGGCTACACCTTC. This codes for CAWSSLGSHYGYTF. V is TRBV30 and J is TRBJ1-2, with unresolved D. Trimming took off 2 bases at V and 3 bases at J, with 13 bases between the two ends. CDR3 length: 14 amino acids. From germline, CDR1 is GTSNPN and CDR2 SVGIG (reference sequence).

This chain connects TRBV30 to TRBJ2-2; no clear D gene. Germline values: CDR1 GTSNPN, CDR2 SVGIG (reference sequence). The CDR3 contains 14 residues. V lost 4 bases and J 0 bases, leaving 9 bases between the germline ends. The CDR3 protein is CAWTRHANTGELFF. CDR3 coding DNA: TGTGCCTGGACCAGGCACGCGAACACCGGGGAGCTGTTTTTT.

CDR3 in DNA: TGCGCCAGCAGCTTGGCCAAGGGGACCCGGGTCGTCGAGCAGTACTTC. This codes for CASSLAKGTRVVEQYF. The gene calls are TRBV5-1 and TRBJ2-7; D tentatively fits TRBD1 or TRBD2 (5 bases each). V gave up 0 bases and J gave up 6 bases, with 19 bases separating them. The germline V gene has CDR1 SGHRS and CDR2 YFSETQ. CDR3 size: 16 residues. Full variable domain (remainder filled in from reference TRBV5-1 and TRBJ2-7): KAGVTQTPRYLIKTRGQQVTLSCSPISGHRSVSWYQQTPGQGLQFLFEYFSETQRNKGNFPGRFSGRQFSNSRSEMNVSTLELGDSALYLCASSLAKGTRVVEQYFGPGTRLTVT.

The genes are TRBV7-1 and TRBJ1-4; the D gene is possibly TRBD1 (5 bases). TRBV7-1 qualifies as an ORF whose function is uncertain. V lost 5 bases and J lost 8, with 18 bases in between. The CDR3 runs 15 residues. The CDR3: CASSRRDWPVEKLFF. In nucleotides, the CDR3 is TGTGCCAGCAGCCGCCGGGACTGGCCCGTGGAAAAACTGTTTTTT.

The chain joins TRBV28 to TRBJ1-5, with D maybe TRBD1 (6 bases). The CDR3 totals 14 residues. Between the trimmed V and J ends, which lost 7 bases and 5 bases, there was a span of 15 bases. CDR1 and CDR2 (germline): MDHEN, SYDVKM. CDR3 amino acids: CASNSDSSYQPQHF. CDR3 sequence (DNA): TGTGCCAGCAACTCGGACAGCAGTTATCAGCCCCAGCATTTT.

The V gene is TRBV4-2, the J gene TRBJ1-5; D may be TRBD1 (6 bases). CDR3 size: 15 residues. Germline values: CDR1 LGHNA, CDR2 YNFKEQ. V was clipped by 2 bases and J by 2 bases, with 10 bases between them. The CDR3 nucleotides are TGTGCCAGCAGCCAAACAGGGCATGGCAATCAGCCCCAGCATTTT. Protein sequence: CASSQTGHGNQPQHF.

V gene TRBV7-2 combines with J gene TRBJ2-2; a weak D match, TRBD1 (6 bases). The CDR3 loop spans 16 amino acids. Trimming pared 2 bases from V and 5 bases from J, leaving 15 bases between. The germline V gene encodes CDR1 SGHTA and CDR2 FQGNSA. The CDR3 DNA is TGTGCCAGCAGCTTATTTGGGGGCTCGGCGACCGGGGAGCTGTTTTTT. It codes for CASSLFGGSATGELFF.

The CDR3 nucleotides read TGTGCCAGCAGTACCCCCCTAGCGGGAGTGCGGACAGATACGCAGTATTTT. It codes for CASSTPLAGVRTDTQYF. The chain combines TRBV28 with TRBJ2-3; 10 bases are shared with TRBD2. V shed 5 bases, J shed 3 bases, and the junction held 11 bases outside the gene matches. This CDR3 has 17 residues. Germline CDR1 is MDHEN and CDR2 is SYDVKM.

This sequence joins TRBV2 and TRBJ2-7; D unresolved. This CDR3 comprises 15 residues. Germline V gene lookup returns CDR1 SNHLY and CDR2 FYNNEI. V gave up 6 bases and J gave up 4 bases, with 19 bases separating them. This CDR3 is CASSDTPGPEYEQYF. The CDR3 coding sequence is TGTGCCAGCAGCGACACTCCCGGACCAGAATACGAGCAGTACTTC.

The chain couples TRBV6-5 to TRBJ2-7; 8 bases line up with TRBD1. The CDR3 extends over 14 amino acids. V lost 5 bases, J lost 5 bases, and 8 bases stayed unmatched. Looked up from germline, CDR1 is MNHEY and CDR2 is SVGAGI. The CDR3 DNA reads TGTGCCAGCAGTGCACAGGGGGGTATGGACGAGCAGTACTTC. Translation: CASSAQGGMDEQYF.

The rearrangement joins TRBV21-1 to TRBJ2-7. TRBV21-1 is classified as a pseudogene. The CDR3 is made up of 15 amino acids. The CDR3 DNA reads TGTGCCAGCAGCAAAGTCTGGGACGGATACTACGAGCAGTACTTC. Protein: CASSKVWDGYYEQYF.

This chain's CDR3 is CASSLAQGTDTQYF. The DNA for the CDR3 is TGTGCCAGCAGCTTGGCCCAGGGGACAGATACGCAGTATTTT. The chain carries TRBV5-4 and TRBJ2-3; tentative D call: TRBD1 (6 bases). Per the germline V gene, CDR1 is SGHNT and CDR2 is YYREEE (reference sequence). Trimming stripped 0 bases from V and 3 bases from J, with 8 bases between. The length of the CDR3 is 14 residues.

J is TRBJ2-3 and V is TRBV7-9; D is undetermined. The ends were cut back, 5 bases at V and 3 bases at J, with 12 bases in the middle. This CDR3 is built from 14 residues. Germline CDR1 reads SEHNR; CDR2 reads FQNEAQ (reference sequence). This CDR3 is CASSLRQQTDTQYF. The CDR3 DNA reads TGTGCCAGCAGCCTTAGGCAGCAGACAGATACGCAGTATTTT.

The rearrangement joins TRBV28 to TRBJ1-1, with a weak D call TRBD1 (5 bases). The germline V gene has CDR1 MDHEN and CDR2 SYDVKM. The CDR3 sequence is 16 residues long. Trimming took off 3 bases at V and 0 bases at J, with 14 bases between the two ends. For the CDR3, the DNA is TGTGCCAGCAGTTTCTGGGGGGTCGGCATGAACACTGAAGCTTTCTTT. Translation gives CASSFWGVGMNTEAFF.

The chain uses TRBV5-1 and TRBJ2-5; TRBD1 matches at 12 bases. The germline V gene has CDR1 SGHRS and CDR2 YFSETQ. V lost 4 bases, J lost 5 bases, and 6 bases stayed unmatched. The CDR3 spans 15 residues. The CDR3 nucleotides read TGCGCCAGCAGCCCCGGGACAGGGGGCGCGGAGACCCAGTACTTC. Protein: CASSPGTGGAETQYF.

The chain has TRBV5-4 and TRBJ2-2, with 8 positions matching TRBD2. Germline CDR1 and CDR2: SGHNT and YYREEE (reference sequence). V was clipped by 4 bases and J by 0 bases; unmatched bases: 8. The CDR3 loop spans 17 amino acids. The CDR3 DNA reads as TGTGCCAGCAGCGGACCCCGGGGACTAGCGAACACCGGGGAGCTGTTTTTT. Its translation is CASSGPRGLANTGELFF.